The T cell receptor (beta chain) under discussion was sequenced for a study of cytomegalovirus exposure and HLA in healthy donors. Study context: About 85 million unique TCRs from HLA-typed donors were held in an early release of data.

Details on this clone: The antigen is unknown.

Trimming removed 5 bases at V and 2 bases at J, with 13 bases between. The CDR3 runs 14 residues. The germline gives CDR1 SGHTA, CDR2 FQGNSA. This PCR relied on a set of 60 Vbeta primers and 13 Jbeta primers. Repertoires were generated with immunoSEQ multiplex PCR, while TCRdb's copy carries only in-frame clones and drops some. The data show about 140,000 clones, 65% to 80% seen once. Study findings and constraints: Analyzed later, most CMV-associated TCR beta chains appeared HLA-restricted. In a later analysis, a missense DCLRE1C variant was linked to TCR beta V- and J-gene trimming.

The chain couples TRBV7-2 to TRBJ2-7; D not certain. The TCR originated in a male donor in good health and CMV-seronegative. The sequencing sample was made of PBMCs. Here the CDR3 reads CASSQGGPAYEQYF. The CDR3, as DNA: TGTGCCAGCAGCCAAGGCGGCCCAGCCTACGAGCAGTACTTC.